The 28 T cell receptor beta chains reported below all come from one sample, sequenced in a study of shared clonotypes between healthy human individuals. TCRdb's table, derived via immunoSEQ multiplex PCR, lists solely in-frame clones and lacks some. The data contain approximately 330,000 clones, roughly 80% of them singletons. The sample comprised memory CD4+ T cells sorted from blood. As for subset: CD45RA-negative fraction. The receptor source for this set is a man in his thirties or forties in good health.

The chain uses TRBV6-6 and TRBJ1-2, with 7 bases that match TRBD1. This CDR3 is built from 14 residues. Germline V lookup: CDR1 MNHNY, CDR2 SVGAGI (reference sequence). V was clipped by 5 bases and J by 8 bases; unmatched bases: 11. The CDR3 is CASSSPGQVLGYTF. The CDR3 DNA sequence: TGTGCCAGCAGTAGCCCTGGACAGGTGCTCGGCTACACCTTC.

The chain couples TRBV5-1 to TRBJ1-2, with D unresolved. Germline assignment: CDR1 SGHRS and CDR2 YFSETQ. Trimming took 2 bases from V and 4 from J, leaving 21 bases between them. This CDR3 is 17 amino acids long. DNA of the CDR3: TGCGCCAGCAGCTTAAGTATAAGGAGGGAATTCGGCTATGGCTACACCTTC. Protein: CASSLSIRREFGYGYTF.

The genes are TRBV15 and TRBJ1-2, with D uncertain. Germline V gives CDR1 LNHNV, CDR2 YYDKDF (reference sequence). This CDR3 has 14 amino acids. Deletions cut 1 base from V and 4 bases from J, with 10 bases between. The CDR3 loop reads CATSRAGQSYGYTF. In DNA, the CDR3 is TGTGCCACCAGCAGAGCCGGCCAGAGCTATGGCTACACCTTC.

The J gene is TRBJ1-5, the V gene TRBV19, with 9 bases fitting TRBD1. CDR1 and CDR2 from the germline V gene are LNHDA and SQIVND (reference sequence). V gave up 7 bases and J gave up 3 bases; unmatched junction bases: 7. There are 15 residues in the CDR3. The CDR3 here is CASILGQGYNQPQHF. The CDR3 nucleotides read TGTGCCAGTATATTGGGACAGGGTTACAATCAGCCCCAGCATTTT.

For the CDR3, the DNA is TGTGCCATCAGTGAGTCAGGGGAGGAAATTGATGGCTACACCTTC. This codes for CAISESGEEIDGYTF. The chain carries TRBV10-3 and TRBJ1-2, with D tentatively TRBD1 (5 bases). Germline-derived CDR1 and CDR2 are ENHRY and SYGVKD. The ends were cut back, 0 bases at V and 6 bases at J, with 14 bases in the middle. This CDR3 is 15 amino acids long.

This rearrangement joins TRBV7-9 to TRBJ1-6, with D uncertain. Germline CDR1 and CDR2: SEHNR and FQNEAQ (reference sequence). This CDR3 contains 15 residues. The V gene lost 1 base and the J gene lost 8 bases, with 12 bases spanning the gap. CDR3 amino acids: CASSLVKGPDSPLHF. In DNA, the CDR3 is TGTGCCAGCAGCTTAGTTAAGGGCCCGGATTCACCCCTCCACTTT.

This chain joins TRBV5-1 and TRBJ2-3; TRBD2 agrees at 9 bases. This CDR3 is 16 amino acids long. Looked up from germline, CDR1 is SGHRS and CDR2 is YFSETQ. J lost 6 bases, V lost 0 bases, and 8 bases had no gene match. CDR3 residues: CASSLVGSGRGDTQYF. CDR3 DNA: TGCGCCAGCAGCTTGGTGGGTAGCGGGAGAGGGGATACGCAGTATTTT. Based on the CDR3 plus reference TRBV5-1 and TRBJ2-3, the full variable domain is KAGVTQTPRYLIKTRGQQVTLSCSPISGHRSVSWYQQTPGQGLQFLFEYFSETQRNKGNFPGRFSGRQFSNSRSEMNVSTLELGDSALYLCASSLVGSGRGDTQYFGPGTRLTVL.

This clone qualifies as medium-sized (0.01 to 0.1%). The V and J genes are TRBV6-1 and TRBJ1-1; the D is unclear. Trimming removed 8 bases from V and 0 bases from J, with 13 bases in between. CDR1 and CDR2 from the germline V gene are MNHNS and SASEGT. The CDR3 loop spans 14 amino acids. For the CDR3, the DNA is TGTGCCAGCGCCGGGAGAGTTATGAACACTGAAGCTTTCTTT. Translated, it gives CASAGRVMNTEAFF.

This chain uses TRBV30 with TRBJ2-7; 9 bases are a match to TRBD1. The CDR3 spans 15 residues. The germline gives CDR1 GTSNPN, CDR2 SVGIG (reference sequence). V was pared by 2 bases and J by 4 bases, with 9 bases of the junction left unmatched. CDR3 nucleotides: TGTGCCTGGAGTACCCGGGACAGGGAACCATACGAGCAGTACTTC. Amino acids: CAWSTRDREPYEQYF.

This sequence joins TRBV6-1 and TRBJ2-6; D not resolved. The CDR3 extends over 15 amino acids. The germline gives CDR1 MNHNS, CDR2 SASEGT. The V and J ends lost 2 bases and 0 bases respectively, with 5 bases between them. The CDR3 nucleotides are TGTGCCAGCAGTGAACGTGCCTCTGGGGCCAACGTCCTGACTTTC. Encoded protein: CASSERASGANVLTF.

This clone was observed a single time. CDR3 loop: CASSFLSREEFYTYEQYF. The CDR3 bases are TGTGCCAGCAGTTTTCTCTCGCGGGAGGAATTCTATACCTACGAGCAGTACTTC. V is TRBV28 and J is TRBJ2-7; 8 nucleotides agree with TRBD2. This CDR3 region has 18 residues. The germline gives CDR1 MDHEN, CDR2 SYDVKM. Losses at the gene ends were 3 bases for V and 2 bases for J; bases not matched to a gene: 15.

The chain employs TRBV11-2 and TRBJ2-2; a weak D match, TRBD1 (5 bases). CDR1 is SGHAT and CDR2 is FQNNGV in the germline V gene. The CDR3 consists of 15 residues. Trimming took 0 bases from V and 4 from J, leaving 9 bases between them. The CDR3 region has the DNA TGTGCCAGCAGCTTAGACAGGGCTCCCACCGGGGAGCTGTTTTTT. Encoded protein: CASSLDRAPTGELFF.

The chain links TRBV12-2 to TRBJ2-2; the DNA was not compared with TRBD2, the D call given in the table. TRBV12-2 has pseudogene status. The CDR3 extends over 15 amino acids. The CDR3 region is CASPRSKEGTGELFF. CDR3 DNA sequence: TGTGCAAGTCCCCGGAGTAAGGAGGGAACCGGGGAGCTGTTTTTT.

This clone occurred a few times. The chain is built from TRBV7-8 and TRBJ1-1; D possibly corresponds to TRBD1 (5 bases). CDR1 SGHVS and CDR2 FQNEAQ come from the germline V gene. The V end was cut by 1 base, the J end by 4 bases, with 10 bases between. This CDR3 spans 14 amino acids. CDR3 loop: CASSLGGSSTEAFF. The CDR3 DNA sequence: TGTGCCAGCAGCTTAGGGGGCTCGAGCACTGAAGCTTTCTTT.

The chain recombines TRBV30 with TRBJ2-5; TRBD2 matches at 7 bases. After removal of 0 bases from V and 7 bases from J, the junction contained 11 bases not matched to a gene. Germline lookup yields CDR1 GTSNPN and CDR2 SVGIG (reference sequence). The CDR3 loop spans 15 amino acids. In DNA, the CDR3 is TGTGCCTGGAGTGTACCGGGCGGGAGAGGTGGGACCCAGTACTTC. Encoded protein: CAWSVPGGRGGTQYF.

This clone was observed once. The V call is TRBV29-1, the J call TRBJ2-5; D call uncertain. V lost 4 bases and J lost 4, with 10 bases in between. There are 12 residues in the CDR3. The germline V gene has CDR1 SQVTM and CDR2 ANQGSEA. The CDR3 region is CSVVWGLETQYF. The CDR3 DNA is TGCAGCGTTGTGTGGGGATTAGAGACCCAGTACTTC.

The chain joins TRBV7-8 to TRBJ2-7; D remains ambiguous. This CDR3 region has 14 residues. Germline V gene lookup returns CDR1 SGHVS and CDR2 FQNEAQ. V shed 5 bases and J shed 0 bases, with 11 bases lying between them. In DNA, the CDR3 is TGTGCCAGCAGCCGGCATGGGCGCTCCTACGAGCAGTACTTC. Translation: CASSRHGRSYEQYF.

Only a few counts were recorded for this clone. The V call is TRBV6-1, the J call TRBJ1-2; 7 positions match TRBD1. Germline lookup yields CDR1 MNHNS and CDR2 SASEGT. V shed 2 bases and J 4 bases; nucleotides not matched to a gene: 4. This CDR3 spans 14 amino acids. The CDR3 reads CASSELRGLYGYTF. The CDR3 coding sequence is TGTGCCAGCAGTGAACTTAGGGGGCTCTATGGCTACACCTTC.

This clone was counted a few times. The chain joins TRBV9 to TRBJ2-7, with D hard to call. The CDR3 sequence is 15 residues long. V gave up 0 bases and J gave up 2 bases, with 12 bases separating them. Germline V gene lookup returns CDR1 SGDLS and CDR2 YYNGEE. CDR3 coding DNA: TGTGCCAGCAGCGTAGGTCCGGAACTGACCTACGAGCAGTACTTC. It encodes CASSVGPELTYEQYF.

The rearrangement joins TRBV4-1 to TRBJ2-7; the match to TRBD2 covers 13 bases. The CDR3 covers 16 residues. Trimming at V came to 5 bases and at J to 3 bases, leaving 7 bases not matched to a gene. The germline V gene has CDR1 MGHRA and CDR2 YSYEKL. The CDR3 nucleotides read TGCGCCAGCAGCACAGGGACTAGCGGGACGGTCTACGAGCAGTACTTC. Its protein product is CASSTGTSGTVYEQYF.

The V call is TRBV27, the J call TRBJ2-3; tentative D call: TRBD2 (5 bases). Germline values: CDR1 MNHEY, CDR2 SMNVEV (reference sequence). Trimming left V 0 bases short and J 2 bases short, with 9 bases between. This CDR3 region has 15 residues. CDR3 nucleotides: TGTGCCAGCAGTTTATCGCACGGGATCACAGATACGCAGTATTTT. This encodes CASSLSHGITDTQYF.

The chain joins TRBV2 to TRBJ1-5; tentative D call: TRBD1 (5 bases). V shed 7 bases and J shed 6 bases, with 16 bases lying between them. This CDR3 spans 14 amino acids. In germline, CDR1 is SNHLY, CDR2 FYNNEI. Here the CDR3 DNA reads TGTGCCAGCACTCTGAGAGGGGTTTCTCAGCCCCAGCATTTT. Protein sequence: CASTLRGVSQPQHF.

The rearrangement joins TRBV28 to TRBJ2-1, with 14 nucleotides matching TRBD2. Germline loops: CDR1 MDHEN, CDR2 SYDVKM. V lost 4 bases and J lost 8; bases outside the gene matches: 10. The CDR3 loop spans 17 amino acids. CDR3 bases: TGTGCCAGCAGTTCCCGACTAGCGGGAGGGCCTTTGTATGAGCAGTTCTTC. It is translated as CASSSRLAGGPLYEQFF.

This clone was counted a few times. The chain links TRBV4-2 to TRBJ1-1; D gene uncertain. Germline V gene lookup returns CDR1 LGHNA and CDR2 YNFKEQ. This CDR3 has 17 amino acids. Between the trimmed V and J ends, which lost 1 base and 1 base, there was a span of 16 bases. CDR3 residues: CASSQGFGFETNTEAFF. As DNA, the CDR3 is TGTGCCAGCAGCCAAGGCTTTGGCTTTGAGACGAACACTGAAGCTTTCTTT.

This chain connects TRBV10-3 to TRBJ2-7, with D possibly being TRBD1 or TRBD2 (6 bases each). In germline, CDR1 is ENHRY, CDR2 SYGVKD. V lost 8 bases, J lost 7 bases, and 18 bases lay in between. The CDR3 is 13 amino acids. CDR3 protein: CAIEGGDTREQYF. The CDR3 bases are TGTGCCATCGAGGGCGGGGACACGAGGGAGCAGTACTTC.

The chain employs TRBV27 and TRBJ2-7, with 7 bases that match TRBD1. Germline CDR1 MNHEY, CDR2 SMNVEV (reference sequence). CDR3 size: 14 residues. Unmatched junction bases numbered 9, after V lost 6 bases and J lost 4 bases. Here the CDR3 DNA reads TGTGCCAGCAGACGCGGACAGGCGATATACGAGCAGTACTTC. Amino acid sequence: CASRRGQAIYEQYF.

This clone was seen a few times. The chain couples TRBV5-6 to TRBJ1-2; D is undetermined. The germline V gene encodes CDR1 SGHDT and CDR2 YYEEEE. The CDR3 contains 15 residues. V lost 1 base to trimming and J lost 5 bases, with 15 bases between them. The CDR3 DNA is TGTGCCAGCAGCTTGTCTCCCGATAGTAAATATGGCTACACCTTC. It yields the protein CASSLSPDSKYGYTF.

V is TRBV10-3 and J is TRBJ2-5, with D possibly being TRBD1 or TRBD2 (5 bases each). Germline CDR1 ENHRY, CDR2 SYGVKD. Trimming stripped 3 bases from V and 5 bases from J, with 13 bases between. This CDR3 contains 14 residues. In nucleotides, the CDR3 is TGTGCCATCAGTGATTCAAAAGAGGGGGAGACCCAGTACTTC. Protein sequence: CAISDSKEGETQYF.